The rows below give T cell receptor beta chains drawn from one sample of a study of blood T cell repertoires in COVID-19. TCRdb's table, derived via immunoSEQ multiplex PCR, lists solely in-frame clones and lacks some. Found here are about 300,000 clones, about 90% of them singletons; the top ten hold about 1.6%. The specimen was peripheral blood. These receptors were taken from a woman aged 40 to 55 who had recovered from COVID-19. CDR3s include the opening cysteine and the closing phenylalanine or tryptophan. Each record gives: V gene, D gene, CDR3 length, clone size, J gene, CDR3 DNA, CDR3 protein. A D gene is named only where the DNA matches it firmly. The listing skips clone size in some rows; elsewhere it reads once, few, many or a size class.

V gene: TRBV15; D gene: TRBD1; CDR3 length: 15; clone size: NA; J gene: TRBJ1-2; CDR3 DNA: TGTGCCACCAGCATGGGTCCCGGGACAGGGAATGGCTACACCTTC; CDR3 protein: CATSMGPGTGNGYTF
V gene: TRBV6-6; D gene: NA; CDR3 length: 14; clone size: NA; J gene: TRBJ2-2; CDR3 DNA: TGTGCCAGCCTCACCAGGGGGAACACCGGGGAGCTGTTTTTT; CDR3 protein: CASLTRGNTGELFF
V gene: TRBV11-2; D gene: TRBD1; CDR3 length: 16; clone size: NA; J gene: TRBJ1-6; CDR3 DNA: TGTGCCAGCAGCTTACGGGGGACAGGGTTAGGGTCACCCCTCCACTTT; CDR3 protein: CASSLRGTGLGSPLHF
V gene: TRBV6-5; D gene: NA; CDR3 length: 14; clone size: NA; J gene: TRBJ2-7; CDR3 DNA: TGTGCCAGCGGGGGGGCAGGGGACTCCTACGAGCAGTACTTC; CDR3 protein: CASGGAGDSYEQYF
V gene: TRBV9; D gene: NA; CDR3 length: 16; clone size: NA; J gene: TRBJ2-6; CDR3 DNA: TGTGCCAGCAGCGCCCTTTTCAGCTCTGGGGCCAACGTCCTGACTTTC; CDR3 protein: CASSALFSSGANVLTF
V gene: TRBV11-2; D gene: NA; CDR3 length: 16; clone size: NA; J gene: TRBJ2-3; CDR3 DNA: TGTGCCAGCAGCTTAGGAACGGCGGGACGCACAGATACGCAGTATTTT; CDR3 protein: CASSLGTAGRTDTQYF
V gene: TRBV4-2; D gene: NA; CDR3 length: 16; clone size: NA; J gene: TRBJ2-4; CDR3 DNA: TGTGCCAGCAGCCAGTCCCGGGCCTCCAGGGAAAACATTCAGTACTTC; CDR3 protein: CASSQSRASRENIQYF
V gene: TRBV29-1; D gene: NA; CDR3 length: 17; clone size: NA; J gene: TRBJ2-2; CDR3 DNA: TGCAGCCAAGGGGAACTGGACCGAGCCCCATACACCGGGGAGCTGTTTTTT; CDR3 protein: CSQGELDRAPYTGELFF
V gene: TRBV11-2; D gene: NA; CDR3 length: 15; clone size: many; J gene: TRBJ1-5; CDR3 DNA: TGTGCCAGCAGCCCCAGGCACTCTAGCAATCAGCCCCAGCATTTT; CDR3 protein: CASSPRHSSNQPQHF
V gene: TRBV3-1/TRBV3-2; D gene: NA; CDR3 length: 14; clone size: NA; J gene: TRBJ2-7; CDR3 DNA: TGTGCCAGCAGCCAGGCTTCCACGGGTAACGAGCAGTACTTC; CDR3 protein: CASSQASTGNEQYF
V gene: TRBV5-1; D gene: TRBD1; CDR3 length: 15; clone size: NA; J gene: TRBJ2-5; CDR3 DNA: TGCGCCAGCAGCTTGGGCCGAACAGGGGAAGAGACCCAGTACTTC; CDR3 protein: CASSLGRTGEETQYF
V gene: TRBV19; D gene: NA; CDR3 length: 16; clone size: NA; J gene: TRBJ2-3; CDR3 DNA: TGTGCCAGTAGTCCCCGGGTAGGGAGAGGGTCAGATACGCAGTATTTT; CDR3 protein: CASSPRVGRGSDTQYF
V gene: TRBV18; D gene: NA; CDR3 length: 13; clone size: NA; J gene: TRBJ2-5; CDR3 DNA: TGTGCCAGCTCCCCTTCCGGGAAAGAGACCCAGTACTTC; CDR3 protein: CASSPSGKETQYF
V gene: TRBV25-1; D gene: TRBD2; CDR3 length: 15; clone size: NA; J gene: TRBJ2-5; CDR3 DNA: TGTGCCAGCAGTGATCGTTGGACTAGACAAGAGACCCAGTACTTC; CDR3 protein: CASSDRWTRQETQYF
V gene: TRBV5-8; D gene: TRBD1; CDR3 length: 17; clone size: NA; J gene: TRBJ1-5; CDR3 DNA: TGTGCCAGCAGCCTCTACCCCGGACAGGGGGCCGGTCAGCCCCAGCATTTT; CDR3 protein: CASSLYPGQGAGQPQHF
V gene: TRBV5-1; D gene: NA; CDR3 length: 15; clone size: NA; J gene: TRBJ1-4; CDR3 DNA: TGCGCCAGCAGCTTGGTTGCGGGGGTGCATGAAAAACTGTTTTTT; CDR3 protein: CASSLVAGVHEKLFF
V gene: TRBV12-3/TRBV12-4; D gene: NA; CDR3 length: 13; clone size: NA; J gene: TRBJ2-4; CDR3 DNA: TGTGCCAGCAGTCCACCCGCGGGCGGGATTCAGTACTTC; CDR3 protein: CASSPPAGGIQYF
V gene: TRBV27; D gene: NA; CDR3 length: 12; clone size: NA; J gene: TRBJ1-2; CDR3 DNA: TGTGCCAGCAGTTTTGGGGAGGGAGGCTACACCTTC; CDR3 protein: CASSFGEGGYTF